The 23 T cell receptor beta chains reported below all come from one sample, sequenced in a study of blood T cell repertoires in COVID-19. Generated by immunoSEQ multiplex PCR, the TCRdb table keeps only in-frame clones and is missing some. The sample yields 290,000 or so clones, 75% to 95% seen once. Sequenced input: PBMCs or T cells enriched from blood (not recorded which). Source of these receptors: a woman younger than 45 who had recovered from COVID-19.

This clone was seen once. The chain joins TRBV9 to TRBJ1-4, with TRBD1 as a possible D gene (6 bases). Germline-derived CDR1 and CDR2 are SGDLS and YYNGEE. CDR3 length: 15 amino acids. Trimming shortened V by 3 bases and J by 4 bases, and 13 bases separated the two germline ends. CDR3 protein: CASSESTGSNEKLFF. The CDR3 DNA reads TGTGCCAGCAGCGAGAGCACAGGGAGTAATGAAAAACTGTTTTTT.

This clone has just a few counts. The chain's CDR3 is CASSLEENSPLHF. The DNA for the CDR3 is TGCGCCAGCAGCTTGGAGGAGAATTCACCCCTCCACTTT. The J gene is TRBJ1-6, the V gene TRBV5-1; D is unresolved. V was clipped by 0 bases and J by 7 bases, with 5 bases between them. Germline values: CDR1 SGHRS, CDR2 YFSETQ. The CDR3 consists of 13 residues.

V gene TRBV5-6 combines with J gene TRBJ2-7; a weak D match, TRBD2 (6 bases). The CDR3 is 12 residues long. The germline gives CDR1 SGHDT, CDR2 YYEEEE. V was pared by 0 bases and J by 7 bases, with 8 bases between. CDR3 bases: TGTGCCAGCAGCTTGGTCGCGGGGGAGCAGTACTTC. It is translated as CASSLVAGEQYF.

This clone appeared a single time. The rearrangement uses TRBV5-4 and TRBJ1-2; 7 bases map to TRBD1. Unmatched junction bases numbered 6, after V lost 3 bases and J lost 4 bases. The V gene's germline CDR1 is SGHNT and CDR2 YYREEE (reference sequence). The CDR3 extends over 14 amino acids. CDR3 sequence reads: CASSSPGQTYGYTF. Written as DNA, the CDR3 is TGTGCCAGCAGCTCTCCGGGACAGACCTATGGCTACACCTTC.

This chain links TRBV4-1 with TRBJ2-7, with 11 bases aligning to TRBD2. The CDR3 is made up of 15 amino acids. The V gene end was trimmed by 3 bases and the J gene end by 4 bases; junction bases not matched to a gene: 5. CDR1 is MGHRA and CDR2 is YSYEKL in the germline V gene. The CDR3 coding sequence is TGCGCCAGCAGCCAGGTAGCGGGAGGGCCGTACGAGCAGTACTTC. Translated: CASSQVAGGPYEQYF.

This CDR3 reads CASIPPAGTSGRAGYEQYF. The CDR3 bases are TGTGCCAGCATCCCCCCGGCTGGGACTAGCGGGAGGGCGGGGTACGAGCAGTACTTC. The gene calls are TRBV28 and TRBJ2-7; 16 bases map to TRBD2. J lost 4 bases, V lost 7 bases, and 16 bases had no gene match. Germline loops: CDR1 MDHEN, CDR2 SYDVKM. The CDR3 has 19 residues.

The chain has TRBV30 and TRBJ1-1, with 8 bases matching TRBD1. V shed 0 bases, J shed 4 bases, and the junction held 1 base outside the gene matches. CDR1 GTSNPN and CDR2 SVGIG come from the germline V gene (reference sequence). CDR3 length equals 13 residues. The CDR3 here is CAWSVTGGTEAFF. The CDR3 coding sequence is TGTGCCTGGAGTGTCACAGGGGGCACTGAAGCTTTCTTT. The full variable domain, completed using reference TRBV30 and TRBJ1-1, is SQTIHQWPATLVQPVGSPLSLECTVEGTSNPNLYWYRQAAGRGLQLLFYSVGIGQISSEVPQNLSASRPQDRQFILSSKKLLLSDSGFYLCAWSVTGGTEAFFGQGTRLTVV.

CDR3: CASKQAGSTDTQYF. CDR3 in DNA: TGTGCCAGCAAACAAGCGGGGAGCACAGATACGCAGTATTTT. V usage is TRBV6-5 and J usage is TRBJ2-3; TRBD2 agrees at 7 bases. The V and J ends lost 7 bases and 0 bases, in that order; junction bases with no gene match: 4. The CDR3 is made up of 14 amino acids. Germline CDR1 and CDR2: MNHEY and SVGAGI.

This chain links TRBV2 with TRBJ2-7; 9 nucleotides line up with TRBD2. V dropped 7 bases and J dropped 5; count of bases not matched to a gene: 9. Germline CDR1 SNHLY, CDR2 FYNNEI. The CDR3 extends over 14 amino acids. The CDR3 sequence: CASTEGLAGNEQYF. The CDR3 DNA sequence: TGTGCCAGCACCGAGGGGCTAGCGGGAAACGAGCAGTACTTC. The entire variable domain, with the rest obtained from reference TRBV2 and TRBJ2-7, is as follows: EPEVTQTPSHQVTQMGQEVILRCVPISNHLYFYWYRQILGQKVEFLVSFYNNEISEKSEIFDDQFSVERPDGSNFTLKIRSTKLEDSAMYFCASTEGLAGNEQYFGPGTRLTVT.

This sequence joins TRBV3-1 (or the pseudogene TRBV3-2) and TRBJ2-7, with 10 bases lining up with TRBD2. The CDR3 is 15 amino acids. J gave up 2 bases and V 4 bases, and 5 bases lay outside the gene matches. CDR1 and CDR2 from the germline V gene are LGHDT and YNNKEL (reference sequence). CDR3 residues: CASSRGLADTYEQYF. The CDR3 DNA sequence: TGTGCCAGCAGCCGCGGACTAGCGGACACCTACGAGCAGTACTTC.

The chain joins TRBV28 to TRBJ1-5; D may be TRBD1 (5 bases). The CDR3 runs to 15 residues. Germline CDR1 is MDHEN and CDR2 is SYDVKM. V dropped 6 bases and J dropped 0 bases, with 12 bases sitting between them. Here the CDR3 reads CASRWGGSSNQPQHF. CDR3 coding DNA: TGTGCCAGCAGATGGGGGGGGAGTAGCAATCAGCCCCAGCATTTT. Together with reference TRBV28 and TRBJ1-5, the CDR3 gives the full variable domain: DVKVTQSSRYLVKRTGEKVFLECVQDMDHENMFWYRQDPGLGLRLIYFSYDVKMKEKGDIPEGYSVSREKKERFSLILESASTNQTSMYLCASRWGGSSNQPQHFGDGTRLSIL.

The chain recombines TRBV6-4 with TRBJ2-2; 10 nucleotides match TRBD2. CDR1 and CDR2 (germline): MRHNA, SNTAGT. Trimming at V came to 2 bases and at J to 3 bases, leaving 3 bases not matched to a gene. This CDR3 is built from 16 residues. The CDR3 reads CASSDGLAGDTGELFF. CDR3 DNA: TGTGCCAGCAGTGACGGGCTAGCGGGGGACACCGGGGAGCTGTTTTTT.

This chain joins TRBV28 and TRBJ2-5; the match to TRBD1 covers 8 bases. This CDR3 is built from 15 residues. Germline lookup yields CDR1 MDHEN and CDR2 SYDVKM. Trimming at V came to 5 bases and at J to 1 base, leaving 6 bases not matched to a gene. CDR3 nucleotide sequence: TGTGCCAGCAGTCCTTGGACAGGGACCCAAGAGACCCAGTACTTC. Its translation is CASSPWTGTQETQYF.

The CDR3 sequence: CASSFEGNTEAFF. The CDR3 DNA reads TGTGCCAGCAGTTTTGAGGGGAACACTGAAGCTTTCTTT. The rearrangement links TRBV28 to TRBJ1-1; no firm D call. Trimming shortened V by 3 bases and J by 1 base, and 6 bases separated the two germline ends. Germline assignment: CDR1 MDHEN and CDR2 SYDVKM. The CDR3 length is 13 residues.

CDR3 region: CASSPTPGLAGNNEQFF. CDR3 nucleotides: TGTGCCAGCAGTCCCACCCCGGGACTAGCGGGAAACAATGAGCAGTTCTTC. V and J are TRBV27 and TRBJ2-1; 13 bases fit TRBD2. CDR3 length: 17 residues. CDR1 is MNHEY, CDR2 SMNVEV, per germline (reference sequence). V trimming: 5 bases; J trimming: 5 bases; junction bases outside the gene matches: 9.

This clone has only one observation. This rearrangement joins TRBV6-2 or TRBV6-3 to TRBJ2-1, with TRBD2 matching 12 bases. The CDR3 sequence is 17 residues long. Germline CDR1 and CDR2: MNHEY and SVGEGT. Unmatched junction bases numbered 7, after V lost 3 bases and J lost 4 bases. CDR3 sequence: CASSYWASGRAYNEQFF. The CDR3 bases are TGTGCCAGCAGTTATTGGGCTAGCGGGAGGGCTTACAATGAGCAGTTCTTC.

The gene calls are TRBV4-3 and TRBJ1-1, with a tentative D call TRBD1 (5 bases). Germline CDR1 is LGHNA and CDR2 is YSLEER. The CDR3 totals 16 residues. V lost 0 bases and J 0 bases, leaving 11 bases between the germline ends. The CDR3 DNA is TGCGCCAGCAGCCAAGACGATGCAGGGATGAACACTGAAGCTTTCTTT. It is translated as CASSQDDAGMNTEAFF.

The chain couples TRBV28 to TRBJ2-5; TRBD1 matches 8 bases. CDR1 is MDHEN and CDR2 is SYDVKM in the germline V gene. V was pared by 7 bases and J by 0 bases, with 4 bases of the junction left unmatched. The CDR3 is 14 amino acids. The chain's CDR3 is CASNRDRYQETQYF. The DNA of the CDR3 is TGTGCCAGCAACCGGGACAGGTACCAAGAGACCCAGTACTTC.

The chain employs TRBV6-6 and TRBJ2-3; D is unclear. There are 11 residues in the CDR3. Germline assignment: CDR1 MNHNY and CDR2 SVGAGI (reference sequence). The germline V and J ends were trimmed by 10 bases and 1 base, with 6 bases remaining between them. CDR3 nucleotides: TGTGCCACGGAGCGCACAGATACGCAGTATTTT. This gives the protein CATERTDTQYF.

This clone has at least ten counts. The chain has TRBV3-1 (or the pseudogene TRBV3-2) and TRBJ2-7; the match to TRBD2 covers 11 bases. Germline V CDR1 and CDR2: LGHDT, YNNKEL (reference sequence). This CDR3 has 15 residues. V dropped 3 bases and J dropped 3; count of bases not matched to a gene: 4. The CDR3 region is CASSHPGTSGYEQYF. The DNA for the CDR3 is TGTGCCAGCAGCCACCCCGGGACTAGCGGCTACGAGCAGTACTTC.

The gene calls are TRBV29-1 and TRBJ1-5; D unresolved. V gave up 5 bases and J gave up 0 bases, with 8 bases separating them. Per germline, CDR1 SQVTM and CDR2 ANQGSEA. The CDR3 has 13 residues. The CDR3 DNA reads as TGCAGCGTTCAGGTCTATAGCAATCAGCCCCAGCATTTT. The encoded protein is CSVQVYSNQPQHF.

The chain is built from TRBV6-9 and TRBJ2-6; 8 nucleotides match TRBD1. Per germline, CDR1 MNHGY and CDR2 SVAAGI. V lost 5 bases and J lost 0; bases outside the gene matches: 3. The CDR3 runs to 16 residues. This CDR3 reads CASSGTGRSGANVLTF. The DNA of the CDR3 is TGTGCCAGCAGTGGGACAGGCCGCTCTGGGGCCAACGTCCTGACTTTC.

The J gene is TRBJ1-2, the V gene TRBV19, with D possibly matching TRBD1 (6 bases). The CDR3 totals 14 residues. V lost 5 bases and J 1 base, leaving 11 bases between the germline ends. Per the germline V gene, CDR1 is LNHDA and CDR2 is SQIVND (reference sequence). Written as DNA, the CDR3 is TGTGCCAGTAGTCGGGGACACCTTAACTATGGCTACACCTTC. Its protein product is CASSRGHLNYGYTF.